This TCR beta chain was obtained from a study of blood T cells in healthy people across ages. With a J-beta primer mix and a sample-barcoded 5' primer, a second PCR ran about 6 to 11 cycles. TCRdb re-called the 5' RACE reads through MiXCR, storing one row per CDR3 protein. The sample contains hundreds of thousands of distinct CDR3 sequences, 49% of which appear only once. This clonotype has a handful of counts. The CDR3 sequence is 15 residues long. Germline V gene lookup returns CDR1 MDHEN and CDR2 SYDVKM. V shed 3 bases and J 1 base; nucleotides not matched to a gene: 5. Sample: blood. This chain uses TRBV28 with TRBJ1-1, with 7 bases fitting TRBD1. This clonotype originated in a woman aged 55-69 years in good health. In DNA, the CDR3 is TGTGCCAGCAGTTTTGGGACAGAGGAGAACACTGAAGCTTTCTTT. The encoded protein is CASSFGTEENTEAFF. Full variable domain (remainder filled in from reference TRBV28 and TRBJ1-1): DVKVTQSSRYLVKRTGEKVFLECVQDMDHENMFWYRQDPGLGLRLIYFSYDVKMKEKGDIPEGYSVSREKKERFSLILESASTNQTSMYLCASSFGTEENTEAFFGQGTRLTVV.